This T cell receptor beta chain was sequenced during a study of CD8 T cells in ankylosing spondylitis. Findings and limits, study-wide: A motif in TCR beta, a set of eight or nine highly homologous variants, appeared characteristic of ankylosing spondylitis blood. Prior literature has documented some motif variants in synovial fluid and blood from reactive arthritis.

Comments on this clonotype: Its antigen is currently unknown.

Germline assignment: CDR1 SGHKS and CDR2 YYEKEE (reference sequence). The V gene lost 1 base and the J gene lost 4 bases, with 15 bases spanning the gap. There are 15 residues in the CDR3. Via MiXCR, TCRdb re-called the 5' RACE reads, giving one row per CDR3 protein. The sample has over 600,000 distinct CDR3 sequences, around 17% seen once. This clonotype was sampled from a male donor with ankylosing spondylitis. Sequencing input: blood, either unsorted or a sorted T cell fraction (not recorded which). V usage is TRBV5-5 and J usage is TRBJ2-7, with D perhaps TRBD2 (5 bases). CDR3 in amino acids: CASSLLKGVGYEQYF. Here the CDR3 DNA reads TGTGCCAGCAGCTTGTTAAAGGGAGTAGGGTACGAGCAGTACTTC.